One sample yielded the 12 T cell receptor beta chains listed below, sequenced in a study of lymphopenia after photon versus proton radiotherapy. Profiled with immunoSEQ multiplex PCR; TCRdb holds only in-frame clones, not every one. The table shows over 50,000 clones, with about 86% occurring only once. Sequenced material: peripheral blood, taken from a patient treated with photon-based radiotherapy. Source of these receptors: a man aged 40-49 years with gastric cancer.

This chain links TRBV5-1 with TRBJ2-5; D might be TRBD2 (6 bases). The V gene's germline CDR1 is SGHRS and CDR2 YFSETQ. The CDR3 is made up of 14 amino acids. V lost 3 bases and J lost 4, with 13 bases in between. CDR3 bases: TGCGCCAGCAGCTCCTCCTCGGGGGTAGAGACCCAGTACTTC. Protein: CASSSSSGVETQYF.

CDR3 region: CASSNRVGEQYF. The CDR3 DNA reads TGTGCCAGCAGCAACAGGGTCGGAGAGCAGTACTTC. The genes are TRBV2 and TRBJ2-7, with TRBD1 as a possible D gene (6 bases). The CDR3 loop spans 12 amino acids. CDR1 SNHLY and CDR2 FYNNEI come from the germline V gene. The V gene lost 6 bases and the J gene lost 7 bases, with 13 bases spanning the gap.

The chain carries TRBV18 and TRBJ2-7, with D uncertain. The V gene's germline CDR1 is KGHSH and CDR2 LQKENI. The V end was cut by 2 bases, the J end by 5 bases, with 4 bases between. This CDR3 region has 11 residues. The CDR3 here is CASSPSNEQYF. The CDR3 region has the DNA TGTGCCAGCTCACCATCCAACGAGCAGTACTTC.

The chain links TRBV9 to TRBJ2-5; tentative D call: TRBD2 (6 bases). The CDR3 covers 15 residues. CDR1 SGDLS and CDR2 YYNGEE come from the germline V gene. V was cut by 0 bases and J by 3 bases, with 12 bases left in between. The CDR3 reads CASSVAPGVKETQYF. The CDR3 region has the DNA TGTGCCAGCAGCGTAGCGCCGGGAGTCAAAGAGACCCAGTACTTC.

The J gene is TRBJ1-1, the V gene TRBV25-1; 8 bases are a match to TRBD1. Germline lookup yields CDR1 MGHDK and CDR2 SYGVNS. J lost 3 bases, V lost 11 bases, and 8 bases had no gene match. This CDR3 is 13 amino acids long. The CDR3 sequence: CAPQGGSDTEAFF. The CDR3 nucleotides read TGTGCCCCACAGGGGGGGTCCGACACTGAAGCTTTCTTT.

This chain links TRBV14 with TRBJ2-2; TRBD1 matches at 10 bases. Germline V lookup: CDR1 SGHDN, CDR2 FVKESK. The length of the CDR3 is 17 residues. V gave up 1 base and J gave up 3 bases; unmatched junction bases: 5. This CDR3 reads CASSQVGTGEDTGELFF. DNA for the CDR3: TGTGCCAGCAGCCAAGTGGGGACAGGGGAGGACACCGGGGAGCTGTTTTTT.

Judged by abundance, this clone is medium-sized (0.01 to 0.1%). The chain recombines TRBV5-4 with TRBJ2-4, with 7 bases fitting TRBD2. The CDR3 loop spans 14 amino acids. The germline CDR1 and CDR2 sequences are SGHNT and YYREEE (reference sequence). The V and J ends lost 7 bases and 2 bases, in that order; junction bases with no gene match: 6. DNA for the CDR3: TGTGCCAGCGGGGGAGGGGAGTCCAAAAACATTCAGTACTTC. This sequence encodes CASGGGESKNIQYF.

The V call is TRBV5-1, the J call TRBJ2-5; 7 nucleotides line up with TRBD1. The trim removed 7 bases at V and 0 bases at J, leaving 12 bases unmatched. Looked up from germline, CDR1 is SGHRS and CDR2 is YFSETQ. This CDR3 has 16 amino acids. DNA of the CDR3: TGCGCCAGCTCGATAACCGGGACAGCGTACCAAGAGACCCAGTACTTC. Protein: CASSITGTAYQETQYF.

The chain links TRBV19 to TRBJ2-3; D possibly corresponds to TRBD2 (6 bases). Deletions cut 1 base from V and 0 bases from J, with 17 bases between. The CDR3 spans 18 residues. Germline CDR1 LNHDA, CDR2 SQIVND (reference sequence). CDR3 sequence (DNA): TGTGCCAGTAGTATAGTCGGGACTCAAGTAACTAGCACAGATACGCAGTATTTT. Its protein product is CASSIVGTQVTSTDTQYF.

This chain links TRBV15 with TRBJ2-2; D remains ambiguous. From germline, CDR1 is LNHNV and CDR2 YYDKDF (reference sequence). The germline V and J ends were trimmed by 0 bases and 1 base, with 6 bases remaining between them. The CDR3 sequence is 15 residues long. CDR3 protein: CATSRDRRNTGELFF. CDR3 in DNA: TGTGCCACCAGCAGAGATAGGCGGAACACCGGGGAGCTGTTTTTT.

The chain uses TRBV27 and TRBJ1-6, with D possibly TRBD1 on 6 matching bases. The CDR3 has 14 amino acids. Germline CDR1 and CDR2: MNHEY and SMNVEV (reference sequence). Trimming cost V 1 base and J 9 bases, with 10 bases left between them. The CDR3 sequence is CASSLWGGFSPLHF. Here the CDR3 DNA reads TGTGCCAGCAGTTTATGGGGGGGCTTTTCACCCCTCCACTTT.

This clone was found a few times. This chain links TRBV6-1 with TRBJ2-7, with 7 bases fitting TRBD1. CDR3 length: 12 amino acids. Trimming took 4 bases from V and 7 from J; bases not matched to a gene: 4. Germline CDR1 and CDR2: MNHNS and SASEGT. CDR3 nucleotide sequence: TGTGCCAGCAGTGTGACAGGGCGGGAGCAGTACTTC. Translated: CASSVTGREQYF.